The 10 T cell receptor beta chains below come from one sample, sequenced in a study of identical twins. A single record per CDR3 protein comes from TCRdb applying MiXCR to the 5' RACE reads. The sample includes just over 500,000 distinct CDR3 sequences, roughly a fifth of them seen just once. In addition, the sample was reused for a study of T cells expressing NK-cell markers.

The sequenced sample was CD4+ T cells sorted from blood. The receptors were sampled from a woman aged 18-29 years in good health.

Only a few counts were recorded for this clonotype. The chain employs TRBV10-3 and TRBJ1-2; weak D call: TRBD1 (5 bases). The germline CDR1 and CDR2 sequences are ENHRY and SYGVKD. The CDR3 has 13 residues. V lost 2 bases and J 8 bases, leaving 12 bases between the germline ends. The CDR3 DNA is TGTGCCATCAGTGAGGATTTAGGGGTCGGCTACACCTTC. Translating gives CAISEDLGVGYTF.

The chain links TRBV9 to TRBJ2-7; D remains ambiguous. The CDR3 has 12 residues. Germline CDR1 reads SGDLS; CDR2 reads YYNGEE. V shed 3 bases and J shed 3 bases, with 7 bases lying between them. The CDR3, as DNA: TGTGCCAGCAGCGCTAATTTCTACGAGCAGTACTTC. It specifies CASSANFYEQYF.

This clonotype was detected once. V is TRBV24-1 and J is TRBJ2-1, with 9 bases lining up with TRBD2. Germline V gene sequence: CDR1 KGHDR, CDR2 SFDVKD. The length of the CDR3 is 15 residues. V shed 8 bases and J 5 bases; nucleotides not matched to a gene: 9. The CDR3 reads CATNGSGGQHNEQFF. CDR3 DNA: TGTGCCACCAATGGGAGCGGGGGGCAGCACAATGAGCAGTTCTTC.

In its sample, this clonotype was seen a few times. The chain is built from TRBV7-6 and TRBJ2-7, with no clear D. CDR3 length equals 13 residues. Deletions cut 5 bases from V and 6 bases from J, with 14 bases between. Germline lookup yields CDR1 SGHVS and CDR2 FNYEAQ. In DNA form, the CDR3 reads TGTGCCAGCAGCGTTATGACATGGTCCGAGCAGTACTTC. Translated: CASSVMTWSEQYF.

The genes are TRBV11-1 and TRBJ2-6; D not certain. The V end lost 2 bases, the J end lost 0 bases, and 17 bases lay between the germline ends. This CDR3 spans 19 amino acids. Germline values: CDR1 SGHAT, CDR2 FQDESV (reference sequence). CDR3 nucleotides: TGTGCCAGCAGCTTATCATCTTGGGGAAGTCCCTCTGGGGCCAACGTCCTGACTTTC. It yields the protein CASSLSSWGSPSGANVLTF.

This clonotype has just a few counts. The genes are TRBV5-1 and TRBJ1-1, with a tentative D call TRBD1 (5 bases). Trimming cost V 3 bases and J 5 bases, with 11 bases left between them. The CDR3 consists of 13 residues. Germline V gene sequence: CDR1 SGHRS, CDR2 YFSETQ. The CDR3 sequence: CASSWGGGTEAFF. The CDR3 nucleotides read TGCGCCAGCAGCTGGGGTGGGGGGACTGAAGCTTTCTTT.

This clonotype has just a few counts. The chain is built from TRBV11-2 and TRBJ2-5; 10 bases map to TRBD1. The length of the CDR3 is 15 residues. The ends lost 5 bases at V and 5 bases at J; junction bases unmatched: 8. The germline V gene encodes CDR1 SGHAT and CDR2 FQNNGV. CDR3 bases: TGTGCCAGCAGCCAACTCGGGACAGGGGTCGAGACCCAGTACTTC. Amino acid sequence: CASSQLGTGVETQYF.

This chain links TRBV6-2 or TRBV6-3 with TRBJ1-2; D uncertain. This CDR3 is built from 14 residues. V lost 2 bases and J 13 bases, leaving 20 bases between the germline ends. Germline V CDR1 and CDR2: MNHEY, SVGEGT. Here the CDR3 reads CASSYGRALMASTF. Written as DNA, the CDR3 is TGTGCCAGCAGTTACGGGCGAGCTCTGATGGCGAGCACCTTC.

This clonotype was recorded a few times. This chain uses TRBV11-2 with TRBJ2-3; D call uncertain. CDR1 SGHAT and CDR2 FQNNGV come from the germline V gene. V was clipped by 5 bases and J by 2 bases, with 17 bases between them. The CDR3 runs to 16 residues. CDR3 region: CASSTIRALITDTQYF. In nucleotides, the CDR3 is TGTGCCAGCAGCACCATCCGGGCACTCATCACAGATACGCAGTATTTT.

This clonotype was seen a few times. The genes are TRBV5-1 and TRBJ1-1, with TRBD1 as a possible D gene (5 bases). V lost 3 bases, J lost 4 bases, and 16 bases lay in between. This CDR3 has 15 residues. Germline CDR1 SGHRS, CDR2 YFSETQ. The CDR3 region has the DNA TGCGCCAGCAGCTCCGCCTTGGGGGGTGGCACTGAAGCTTTCTTT. This sequence encodes CASSSALGGGTEAFF.